This T cell receptor beta chain originates from a study of T cell repertoires in cytomegalovirus infection. Many counts were recorded for this clonotype. Its specificity is unknown. V was cut by 1 base and J by 1 base, with 7 bases left in between. The CDR3 sequence is 14 residues long. The germline gives CDR1 SGHVS, CDR2 FQNEAQ. Via MiXCR, TCRdb re-called the reads, giving one row per CDR3 protein. The sample has approximately 110,000 distinct CDR3 sequences, under 55% seen once. This TCR was sampled from a human donor in good health (CMV status not recorded). Some clones in this sample may be carry-over from other donors' samples. V is TRBV7-8 and J is TRBJ2-5; D is perhaps TRBD2 (6 bases). The sample in question was CD8+ T cells from cultured PBMCs, obtained from culture after CMV antigen stimulation. The CDR3 DNA follows: TGTGCCAGCAGCTTAGGGGGAGGCCAAGAGACCCAGTACTTC. It is translated as CASSLGGGQETQYF.